This T cell receptor beta chain was recorded in a study of cytomegalovirus exposure and HLA in healthy donors. Study-level background: In a later analysis, the roughly 120 validation repertoires were reported to have used the same platform as the approximately 690 first-cohort repertoires. Study-wide findings and caveats: A list of 150 to 200 TCR beta chains associated with cytomegalovirus was given.

With 0 bases removed from V and 5 bases from J, the gap between germline ends came to 12 bases. The CDR3 totals 15 residues. Germline V CDR1 and CDR2: SGHRS, YFSETQ. TCRdb's copy holds only in-frame clones and misses some; the assay was immunoSEQ multiplex PCR. This table holds 110,000 to 150,000 clones, 70% to 90% found once. As concerns this clone: Antigen specificity is unknown.

This receptor was obtained from a woman between 25 and 40 years old in good health and CMV-seropositive. The chain has TRBV5-1 and TRBJ2-1; D is unresolved. The sample was PBMCs. The CDR3 DNA sequence: TGCGCCAGCAGCTTGGTAGTAAATGCGAACAATGAGCAGTTCTTC. It yields the protein CASSLVVNANNEQFF.